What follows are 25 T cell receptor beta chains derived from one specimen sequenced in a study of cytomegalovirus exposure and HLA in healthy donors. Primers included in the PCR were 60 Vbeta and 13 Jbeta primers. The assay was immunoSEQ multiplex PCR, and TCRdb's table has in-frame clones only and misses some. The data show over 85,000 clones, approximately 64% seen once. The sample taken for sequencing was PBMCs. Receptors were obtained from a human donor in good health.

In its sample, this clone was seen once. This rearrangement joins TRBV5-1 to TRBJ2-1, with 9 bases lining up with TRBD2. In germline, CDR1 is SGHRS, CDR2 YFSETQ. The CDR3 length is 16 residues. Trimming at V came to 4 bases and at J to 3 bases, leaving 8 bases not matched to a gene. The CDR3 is CASSEKAGGIYNEQFF. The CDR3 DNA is TGCGCCAGCAGCGAGAAAGCGGGAGGTATCTACAATGAGCAGTTCTTC.

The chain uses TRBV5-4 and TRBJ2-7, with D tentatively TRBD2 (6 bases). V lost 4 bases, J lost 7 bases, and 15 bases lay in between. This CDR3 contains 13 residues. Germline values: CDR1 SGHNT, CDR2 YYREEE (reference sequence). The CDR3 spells CASSLDWAGEQYF. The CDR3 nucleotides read TGTGCCAGCAGCCTCGACTGGGCGGGGGAGCAGTACTTC.

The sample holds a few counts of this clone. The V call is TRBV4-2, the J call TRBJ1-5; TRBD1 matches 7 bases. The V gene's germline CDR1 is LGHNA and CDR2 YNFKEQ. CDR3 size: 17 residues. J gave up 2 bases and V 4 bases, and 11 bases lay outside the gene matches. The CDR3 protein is CASSPTTGEGGNQPQHF. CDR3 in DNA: TGTGCCAGCAGCCCCACCACAGGGGAAGGGGGCAATCAGCCCCAGCATTTT.

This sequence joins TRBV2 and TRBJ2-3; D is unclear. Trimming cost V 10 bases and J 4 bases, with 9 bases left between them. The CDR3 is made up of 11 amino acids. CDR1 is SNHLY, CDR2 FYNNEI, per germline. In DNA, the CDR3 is TGTGCCATCTTGCTAGCAGATACGCAGTATTTT. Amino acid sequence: CAILLADTQYF.

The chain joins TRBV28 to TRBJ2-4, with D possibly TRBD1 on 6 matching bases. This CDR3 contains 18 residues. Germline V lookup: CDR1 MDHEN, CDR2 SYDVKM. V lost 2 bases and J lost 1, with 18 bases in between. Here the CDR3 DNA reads TGTGCCAGCAGTTTAGGGGGCACCGGGTTTTTGGCCAAAAACATTCAGTACTTC. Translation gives CASSLGGTGFLAKNIQYF.

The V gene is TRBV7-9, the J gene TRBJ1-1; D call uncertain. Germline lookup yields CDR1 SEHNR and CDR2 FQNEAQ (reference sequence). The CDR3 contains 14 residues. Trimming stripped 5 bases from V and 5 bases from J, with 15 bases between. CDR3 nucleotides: TGTGCCAGCAGCGAGGACGGAGGTTGGACTGAAGCTTTCTTT. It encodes CASSEDGGWTEAFF.

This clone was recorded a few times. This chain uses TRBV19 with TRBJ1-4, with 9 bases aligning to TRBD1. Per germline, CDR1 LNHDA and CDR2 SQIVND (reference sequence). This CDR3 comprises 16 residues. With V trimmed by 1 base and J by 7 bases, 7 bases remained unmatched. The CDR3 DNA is TGTGCCAGTAGTATAGTTTTCGGACAGGGGACTGAAAAACTGTTTTTT. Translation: CASSIVFGQGTEKLFF. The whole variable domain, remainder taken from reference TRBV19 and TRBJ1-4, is DGGITQSPKYLFRKEGQNVTLSCEQNLNHDAMYWYRQDPGQGLRLIYYSQIVNDFQKGDIAEGYSVSREKKESFPLTVTSAQKNPTAFYLCASSIVFGQGTEKLFFGSGTQLSVL.

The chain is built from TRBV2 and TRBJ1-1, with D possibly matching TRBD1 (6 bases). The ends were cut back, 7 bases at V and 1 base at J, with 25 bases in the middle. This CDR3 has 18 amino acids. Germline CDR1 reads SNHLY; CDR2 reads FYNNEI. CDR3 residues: CASIPARWGPHSNTEAFF. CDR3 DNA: TGTGCCAGCATCCCAGCACGGTGGGGGCCCCACTCGAACACTGAAGCTTTCTTT.

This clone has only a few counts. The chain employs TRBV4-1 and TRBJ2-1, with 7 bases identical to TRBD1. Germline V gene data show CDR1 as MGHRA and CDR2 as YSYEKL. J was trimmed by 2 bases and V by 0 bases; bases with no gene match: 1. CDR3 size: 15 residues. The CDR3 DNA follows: TGCGCCAGCAGCCAAGAACAGGGGACCTACAATGAGCAGTTCTTC. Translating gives CASSQEQGTYNEQFF.

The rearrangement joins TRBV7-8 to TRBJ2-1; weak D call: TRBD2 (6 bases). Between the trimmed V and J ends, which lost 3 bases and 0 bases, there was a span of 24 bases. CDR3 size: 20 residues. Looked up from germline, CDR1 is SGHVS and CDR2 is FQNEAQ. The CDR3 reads CASSLVYPGLPSSSYNEQFF. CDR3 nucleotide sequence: TGTGCCAGCAGCTTGGTATATCCGGGACTTCCCTCAAGCTCCTACAATGAGCAGTTCTTC.

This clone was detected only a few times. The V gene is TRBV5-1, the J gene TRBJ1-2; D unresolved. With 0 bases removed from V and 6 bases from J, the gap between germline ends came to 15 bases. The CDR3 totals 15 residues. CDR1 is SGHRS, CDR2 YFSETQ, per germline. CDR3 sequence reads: CASSLDRGSGDGYTF. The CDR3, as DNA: TGCGCCAGCAGCTTGGATCGAGGGTCAGGAGATGGCTACACCTTC. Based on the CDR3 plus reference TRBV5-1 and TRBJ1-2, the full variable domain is KAGVTQTPRYLIKTRGQQVTLSCSPISGHRSVSWYQQTPGQGLQFLFEYFSETQRNKGNFPGRFSGRQFSNSRSEMNVSTLELGDSALYLCASSLDRGSGDGYTFGSGTRLTVV.

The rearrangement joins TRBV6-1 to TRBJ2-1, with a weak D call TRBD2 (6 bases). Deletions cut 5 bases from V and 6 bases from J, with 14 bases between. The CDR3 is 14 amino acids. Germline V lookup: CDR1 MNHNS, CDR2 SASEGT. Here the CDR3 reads CASSRLGVGNEQFF. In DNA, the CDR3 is TGTGCCAGCAGTAGACTAGGGGTTGGCAATGAGCAGTTCTTC.

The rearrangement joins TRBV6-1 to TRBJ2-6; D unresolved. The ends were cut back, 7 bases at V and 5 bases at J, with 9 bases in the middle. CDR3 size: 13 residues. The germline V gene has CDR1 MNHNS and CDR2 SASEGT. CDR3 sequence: CASTILRANVLTF. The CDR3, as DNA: TGTGCCAGCACTATTTTAAGGGCCAACGTCCTGACTTTC.

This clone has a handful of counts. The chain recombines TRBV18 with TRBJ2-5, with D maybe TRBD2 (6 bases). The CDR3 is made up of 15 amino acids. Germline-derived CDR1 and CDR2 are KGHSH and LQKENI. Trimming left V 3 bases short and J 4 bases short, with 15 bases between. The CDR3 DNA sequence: TGTGCCAGCTCACCCCAAAGCGGGCCCGGAGAGACCCAGTACTTC. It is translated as CASSPQSGPGETQYF.

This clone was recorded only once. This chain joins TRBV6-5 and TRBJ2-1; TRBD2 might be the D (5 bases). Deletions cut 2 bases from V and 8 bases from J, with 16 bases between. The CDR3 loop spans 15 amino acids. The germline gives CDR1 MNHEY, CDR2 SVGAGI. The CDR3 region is CASSYKSSWWYEQFF. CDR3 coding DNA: TGTGCCAGCAGTTACAAGTCTAGCTGGTGGTATGAGCAGTTCTTC.

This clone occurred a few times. CDR3 in DNA: TGCAGCGTTGGCAGCGGGAGGGCTAGCACAGATACGCAGTATTTT. This translates into CSVGSGRASTDTQYF. The J gene is TRBJ2-3, the V gene TRBV29-1; TRBD2 matches at 10 bases. From germline, CDR1 is SQVTM and CDR2 ANQGSEA. Losses at the gene ends were 4 bases for V and 0 bases for J; bases not matched to a gene: 4. The CDR3 has 15 residues.

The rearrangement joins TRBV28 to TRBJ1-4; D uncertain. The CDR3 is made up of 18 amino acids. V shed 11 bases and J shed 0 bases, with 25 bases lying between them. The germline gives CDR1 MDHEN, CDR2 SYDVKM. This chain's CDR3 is CARRIKRKPAATNEKLFF. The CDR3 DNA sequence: TGTGCCCGACGAATTAAAAGAAAACCTGCGGCAACTAATGAAAAACTGTTTTTT.

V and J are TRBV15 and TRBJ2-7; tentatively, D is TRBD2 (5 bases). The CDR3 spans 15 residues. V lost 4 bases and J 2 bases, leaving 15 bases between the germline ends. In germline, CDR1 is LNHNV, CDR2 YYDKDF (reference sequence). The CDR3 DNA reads TGTGCCACCAGCAAGGTGGGAGTATTCCCCTACGAGCAGTACTTC. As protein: CATSKVGVFPYEQYF.

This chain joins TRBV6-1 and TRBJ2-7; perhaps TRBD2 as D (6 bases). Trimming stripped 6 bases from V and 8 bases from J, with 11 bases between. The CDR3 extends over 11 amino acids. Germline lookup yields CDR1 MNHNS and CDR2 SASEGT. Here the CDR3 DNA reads TGTGCCAGCAGCGGGGGACCGAAGCAGTACTTC. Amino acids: CASSGGPKQYF.

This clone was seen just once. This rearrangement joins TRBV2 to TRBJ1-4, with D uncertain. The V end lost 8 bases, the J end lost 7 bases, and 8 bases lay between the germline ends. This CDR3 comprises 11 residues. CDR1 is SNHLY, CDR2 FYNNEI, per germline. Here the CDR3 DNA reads TGTGCCAGCTGCATCGGTGAAAAACTGTTTTTT. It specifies CASCIGEKLFF.

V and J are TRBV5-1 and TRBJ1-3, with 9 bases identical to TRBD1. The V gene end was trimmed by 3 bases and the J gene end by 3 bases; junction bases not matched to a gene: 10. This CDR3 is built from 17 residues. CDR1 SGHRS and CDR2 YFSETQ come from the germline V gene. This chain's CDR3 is CASSSGAGTGHGNTIYF. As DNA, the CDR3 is TGCGCCAGCAGCTCCGGGGCCGGGACAGGGCATGGAAACACCATATATTTT.

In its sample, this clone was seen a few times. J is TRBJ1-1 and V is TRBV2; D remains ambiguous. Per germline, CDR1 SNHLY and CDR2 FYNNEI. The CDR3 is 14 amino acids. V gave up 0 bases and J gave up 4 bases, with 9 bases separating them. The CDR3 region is CASSEAPGLTEAFF. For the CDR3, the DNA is TGTGCCAGCAGTGAAGCCCCCGGTCTCACTGAAGCTTTCTTT.

The DNA for the CDR3 is TGTGCCACCTCCGTGACAGGACCCTACGAGCAGTACTTC. This encodes CATSVTGPYEQYF. The V call is TRBV28, the J call TRBJ2-7, with D perhaps matching TRBD1 (6 bases). The CDR3 sequence is 13 residues long. Germline-derived CDR1 and CDR2 are MDHEN and SYDVKM. Deletions cut 10 bases from V and 2 bases from J, with 15 bases between.

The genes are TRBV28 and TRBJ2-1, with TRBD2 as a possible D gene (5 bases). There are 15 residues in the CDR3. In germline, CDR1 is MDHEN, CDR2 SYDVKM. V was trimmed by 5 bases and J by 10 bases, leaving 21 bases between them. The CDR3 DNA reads TGTGCCAGCAGTGTGGACTCTAGGTGGGTGGGGGAGCAGTTCTTC. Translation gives CASSVDSRWVGEQFF.

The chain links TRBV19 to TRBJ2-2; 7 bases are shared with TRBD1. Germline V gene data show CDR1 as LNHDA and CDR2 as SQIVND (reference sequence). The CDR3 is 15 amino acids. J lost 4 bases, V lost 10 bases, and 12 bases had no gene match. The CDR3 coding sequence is TGTGCCACCCAGCGGTCGACAGGGCTCACCGGGGAGCTGTTTTTT. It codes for CATQRSTGLTGELFF.